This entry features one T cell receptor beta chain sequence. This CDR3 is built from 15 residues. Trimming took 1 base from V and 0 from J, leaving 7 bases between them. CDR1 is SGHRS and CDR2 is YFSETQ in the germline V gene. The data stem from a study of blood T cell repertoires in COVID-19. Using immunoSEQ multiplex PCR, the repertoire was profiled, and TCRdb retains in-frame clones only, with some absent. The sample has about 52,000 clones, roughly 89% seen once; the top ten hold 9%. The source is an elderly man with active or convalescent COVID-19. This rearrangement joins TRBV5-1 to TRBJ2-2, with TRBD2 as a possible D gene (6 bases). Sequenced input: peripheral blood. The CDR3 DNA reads TGCGCCAGCAGCTTGACGGGGGCGAACACCGGGGAGCTGTTTTTT. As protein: CASSLTGANTGELFF.